The text below deals with one TCR beta chain. V was pared by 2 bases and J by 0 bases, with 8 bases between. Germline V gene data show CDR1 as SGHNT and CDR2 as YYREEE (reference sequence). The CDR3 has 15 residues. Investigators excluded patients with uncontrolled infection, other autoimmune disease, pregnancy or lactation. Together with thyroid ultrasound, orbital computed tomography, serum thyroxine and TRAb, clinical symptoms were used for diagnoses. This entry is derived from a study of T cells in Graves' hyperthyroidism and ophthalmopathy. RNA transcripts were the template for amplifying TCR beta CDR3 regions. HTBI primers drove first-round RT-PCR of the TCR CDR3. MiXCR, run by TCRdb on the multiplex PCR reads, gives a single entry per CDR3 protein. The sample includes a few hundred thousand distinct CDR3 sequences, roughly 15% seen only once; the top ten take 20%.

The TCR was taken from a woman aged 25 to 45 with Graves' ophthalmopathy. The genes are TRBV5-4 and TRBJ2-2; D is ambiguous. The source material was blood. The CDR3 spells CASSFGQTNTGELFF. The DNA for the CDR3 is TGTGCCAGCAGCTTTGGCCAGACGAACACCGGGGAGCTGTTTTTT. Full variable domain (rest looked up from reference TRBV5-4 and TRBJ2-2): ETGVTQSPTHLIKTRGQQVTLRCSSQSGHNTVSWYQQALGQGPQFIFQYYREEENGRGNFPPRFSGLQFPNYSSELNVNALELDDSALYLCASSFGQTNTGELFFGEGSRLTVL.